This T cell receptor (beta chain) was obtained from a study of post-analysis software for immune sequencing data. General observations from the study: Elevated frequency relative to controls characterized roughly five TRBV segments in patients, TRBV5-6, TRBV5-1 and TRBV20-1 among them.

This CDR3 spans 12 amino acids. The V gene's germline CDR1 is SNHLY and CDR2 FYNNEI. Trimming removed 2 bases from V and 7 bases from J, with 9 bases in between. Details on this clonotype: What it binds is not known.

TCR beta cDNA libraries included unique molecular identifiers. T cells numbering roughly 0.85 to 10 million gave rise to 500,000 or so cDNA molecules. Using its own MiXCR run on the PCR reads, TCRdb lists one record per CDR3 protein. This table has over 300,000 distinct CDR3 sequences, less than 40% appearing once. The sample comprised blood. The receptor's source is a girl between 5 and 17 years old with multiple sclerosis. This chain uses TRBV2 with TRBJ2-7, with a weak D call TRBD1 (5 bases). CDR3 DNA: TGTGCCAGCAGTGAATCAGGGCGGGAGCAGTACTTC. This sequence encodes CASSESGREQYF.